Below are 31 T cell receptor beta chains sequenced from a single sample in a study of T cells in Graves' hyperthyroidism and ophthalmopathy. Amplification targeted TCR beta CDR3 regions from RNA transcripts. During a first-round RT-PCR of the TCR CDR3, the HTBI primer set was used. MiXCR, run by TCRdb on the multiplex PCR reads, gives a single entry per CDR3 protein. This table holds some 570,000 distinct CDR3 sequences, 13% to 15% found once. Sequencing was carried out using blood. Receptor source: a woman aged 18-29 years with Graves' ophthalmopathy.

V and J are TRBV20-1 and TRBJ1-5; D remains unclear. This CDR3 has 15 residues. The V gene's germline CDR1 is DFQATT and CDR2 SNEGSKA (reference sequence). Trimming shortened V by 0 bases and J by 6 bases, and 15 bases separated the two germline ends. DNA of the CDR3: TGCAGTGCTAGAGATCTTCTGGGGAGTGGTCAGCCCCAGCATTTT. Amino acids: CSARDLLGSGQPQHF.

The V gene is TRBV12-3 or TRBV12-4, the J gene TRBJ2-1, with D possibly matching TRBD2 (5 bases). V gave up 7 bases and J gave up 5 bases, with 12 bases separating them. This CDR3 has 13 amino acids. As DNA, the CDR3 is TGTGCCAGCATGACTAACCCAAACAATGAGCAGTTCTTC. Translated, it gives CASMTNPNNEQFF.

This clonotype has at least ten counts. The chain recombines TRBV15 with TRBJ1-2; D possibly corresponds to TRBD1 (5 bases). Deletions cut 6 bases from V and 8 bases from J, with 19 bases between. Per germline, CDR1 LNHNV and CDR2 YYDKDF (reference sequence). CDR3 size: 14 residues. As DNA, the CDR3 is TGTGCCACCAGTCCCGAAATTGGGGCTCGCGGCTACACCTTC. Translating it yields CATSPEIGARGYTF.

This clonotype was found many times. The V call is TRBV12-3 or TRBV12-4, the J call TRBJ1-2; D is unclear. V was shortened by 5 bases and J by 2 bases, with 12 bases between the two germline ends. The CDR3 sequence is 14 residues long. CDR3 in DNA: TGTGCCAGCAGTCGGTCGGGCCAGAACTATGGCTACACCTTC. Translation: CASSRSGQNYGYTF.

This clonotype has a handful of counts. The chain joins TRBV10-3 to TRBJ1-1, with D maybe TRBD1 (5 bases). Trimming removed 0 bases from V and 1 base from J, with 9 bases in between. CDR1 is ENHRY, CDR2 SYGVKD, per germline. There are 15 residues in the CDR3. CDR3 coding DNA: TGTGCCATCAGTGAGTCAGGGGACCCGAACACTGAAGCTTTCTTT. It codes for CAISESGDPNTEAFF.

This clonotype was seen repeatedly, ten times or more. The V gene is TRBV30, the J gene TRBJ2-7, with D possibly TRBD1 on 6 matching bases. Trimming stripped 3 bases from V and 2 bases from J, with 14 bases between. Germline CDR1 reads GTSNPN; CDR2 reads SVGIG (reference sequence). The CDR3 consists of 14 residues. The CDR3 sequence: CAWRVPTGTYEQYF. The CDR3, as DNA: TGTGCCTGGAGGGTTCCGACAGGCACCTACGAGCAGTACTTC.

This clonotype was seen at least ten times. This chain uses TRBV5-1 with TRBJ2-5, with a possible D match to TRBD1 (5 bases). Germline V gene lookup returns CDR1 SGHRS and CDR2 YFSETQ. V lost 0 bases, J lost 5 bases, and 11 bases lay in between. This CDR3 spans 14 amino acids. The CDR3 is CASSLEGVRETQYF. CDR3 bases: TGCGCCAGCAGCTTGGAAGGGGTAAGGGAGACCCAGTACTTC.

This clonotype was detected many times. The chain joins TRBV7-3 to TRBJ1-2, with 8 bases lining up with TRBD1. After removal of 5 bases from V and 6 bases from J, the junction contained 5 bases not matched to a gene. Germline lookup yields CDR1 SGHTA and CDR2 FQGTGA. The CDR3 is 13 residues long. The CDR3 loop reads CASSPGQGDGYTF. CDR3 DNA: TGTGCCAGCAGCCCAGGACAGGGAGATGGCTACACCTTC.

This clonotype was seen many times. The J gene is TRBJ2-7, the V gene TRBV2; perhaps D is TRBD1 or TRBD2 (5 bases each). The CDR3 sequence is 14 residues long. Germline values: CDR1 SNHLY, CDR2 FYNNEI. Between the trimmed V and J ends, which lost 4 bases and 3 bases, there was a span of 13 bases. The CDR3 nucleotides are TGTGCCAGCAGTGGATTGGGACCGAACTACGAGCAGTACTTC. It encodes CASSGLGPNYEQYF.

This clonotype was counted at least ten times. The CDR3 here is CASSLITSGSETQYF. CDR3 nucleotide sequence: TGTGCCAGCAGTTTAATAACTAGCGGGAGTGAAACGCAGTATTTT. This sequence joins TRBV28 and TRBJ2-3; 11 bases map to TRBD2. J gave up 9 bases and V 2 bases, and 7 bases lay outside the gene matches. The CDR3 is 15 amino acids. Germline CDR1 MDHEN, CDR2 SYDVKM.

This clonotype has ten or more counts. The CDR3 protein is CASSQDRVSGNTIYF. The CDR3 DNA reads TGTGCCAGCAGCCAAGATCGAGTATCTGGAAACACCATATATTTT. The chain has TRBV3-1 and TRBJ1-3; D unresolved. This CDR3 has 15 amino acids. Trimming shortened V by 0 bases and J by 1 base, and 7 bases separated the two germline ends. CDR1 is LGHDT and CDR2 is YNNKEL in the germline V gene (reference sequence).

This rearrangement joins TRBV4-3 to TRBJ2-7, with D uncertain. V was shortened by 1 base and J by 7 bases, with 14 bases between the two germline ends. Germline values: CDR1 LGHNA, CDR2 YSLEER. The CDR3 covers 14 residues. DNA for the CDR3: TGCGCCAGCAGCCAAGGTCTGAATTTTGTAGAGCAGTACTTC. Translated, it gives CASSQGLNFVEQYF.

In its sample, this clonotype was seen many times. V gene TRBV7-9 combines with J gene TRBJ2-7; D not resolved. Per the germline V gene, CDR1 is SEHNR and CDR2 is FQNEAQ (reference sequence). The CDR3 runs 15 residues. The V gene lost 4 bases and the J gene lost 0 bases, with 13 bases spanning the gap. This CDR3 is CASSYVPASSYEQYF. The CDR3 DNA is TGTGCCAGCAGCTACGTACCGGCCAGCTCCTACGAGCAGTACTTC.

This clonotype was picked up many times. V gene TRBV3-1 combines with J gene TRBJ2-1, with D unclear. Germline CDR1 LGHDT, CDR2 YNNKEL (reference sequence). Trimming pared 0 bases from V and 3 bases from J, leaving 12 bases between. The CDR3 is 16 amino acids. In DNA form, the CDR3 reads TGTGCCAGCAGCCAAGACTCCCATCTGGTCTACAATGAGCAGTTCTTC. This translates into CASSQDSHLVYNEQFF.

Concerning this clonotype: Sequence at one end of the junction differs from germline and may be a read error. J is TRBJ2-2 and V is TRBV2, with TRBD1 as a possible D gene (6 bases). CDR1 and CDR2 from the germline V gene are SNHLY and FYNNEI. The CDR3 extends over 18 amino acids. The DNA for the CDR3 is TGTGCCAGCAGCGAAAACCCTTGGGACAACCCGAACACCGGGGAGCTGCTTTTT. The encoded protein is CASSENPWDNPNTGELLF.

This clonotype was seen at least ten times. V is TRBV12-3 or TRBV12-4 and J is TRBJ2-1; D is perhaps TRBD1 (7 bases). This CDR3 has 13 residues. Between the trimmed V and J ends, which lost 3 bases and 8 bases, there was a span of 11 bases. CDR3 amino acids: CASSFQGEDEQFF. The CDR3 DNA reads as TGTGCCAGCAGTTTCCAGGGGGAGGATGAGCAGTTCTTC.

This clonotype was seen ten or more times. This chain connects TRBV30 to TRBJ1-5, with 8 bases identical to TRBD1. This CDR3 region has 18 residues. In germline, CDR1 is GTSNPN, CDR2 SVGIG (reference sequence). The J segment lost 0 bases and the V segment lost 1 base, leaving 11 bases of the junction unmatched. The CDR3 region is CAWSAWTGMENSNQPQHF. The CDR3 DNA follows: TGTGCCTGGAGTGCATGGACAGGGATGGAGAATAGCAATCAGCCCCAGCATTTT.

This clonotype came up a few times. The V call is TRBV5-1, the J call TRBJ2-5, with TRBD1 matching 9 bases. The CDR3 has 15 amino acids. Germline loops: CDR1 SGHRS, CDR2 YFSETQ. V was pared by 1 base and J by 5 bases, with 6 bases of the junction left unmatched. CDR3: CASSLTNRGRETQYF. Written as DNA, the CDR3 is TGCGCCAGCAGCTTGACCAACAGGGGGCGTGAGACCCAGTACTTC.

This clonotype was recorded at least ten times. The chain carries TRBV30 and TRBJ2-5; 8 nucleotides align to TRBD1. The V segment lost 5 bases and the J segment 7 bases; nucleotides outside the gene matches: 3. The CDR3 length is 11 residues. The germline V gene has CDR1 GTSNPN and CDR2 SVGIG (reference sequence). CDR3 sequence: CAWRQGRTQYF. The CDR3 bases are TGTGCCTGGCGACAGGGGAGGACCCAGTACTTC.

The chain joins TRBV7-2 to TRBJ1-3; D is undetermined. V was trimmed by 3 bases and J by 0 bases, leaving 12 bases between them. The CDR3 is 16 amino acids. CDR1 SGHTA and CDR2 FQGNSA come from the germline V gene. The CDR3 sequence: CASSFHGPFSGNTIYF. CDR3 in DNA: TGTGCCAGCAGCTTCCATGGTCCGTTCTCTGGAAACACCATATATTTT.

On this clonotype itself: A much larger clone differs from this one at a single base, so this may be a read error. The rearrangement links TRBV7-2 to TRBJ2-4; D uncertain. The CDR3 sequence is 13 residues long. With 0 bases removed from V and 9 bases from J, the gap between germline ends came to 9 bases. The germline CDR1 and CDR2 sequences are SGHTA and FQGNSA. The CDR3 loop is CASSLAPMSIQYF. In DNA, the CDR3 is TGTGCCAGCAGCTTAGCCCCCATGAGCATTCAGTACTTC.

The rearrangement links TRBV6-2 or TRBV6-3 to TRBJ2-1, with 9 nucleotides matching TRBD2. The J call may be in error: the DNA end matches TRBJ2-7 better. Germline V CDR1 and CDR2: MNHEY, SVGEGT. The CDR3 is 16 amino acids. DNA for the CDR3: TGTGCCAGCAGGCCCCCGGGACTAGCCTCCCACAATGAGCAGTACTTC. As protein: CASRPPGLASHNEQYF.

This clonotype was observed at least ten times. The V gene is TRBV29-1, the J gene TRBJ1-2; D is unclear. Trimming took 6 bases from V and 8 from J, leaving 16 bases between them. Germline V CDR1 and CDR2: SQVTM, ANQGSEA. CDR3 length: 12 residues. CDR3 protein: CSVRASMRGYTF. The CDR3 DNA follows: TGCAGCGTAAGAGCATCAATGAGGGGCTACACCTTC.

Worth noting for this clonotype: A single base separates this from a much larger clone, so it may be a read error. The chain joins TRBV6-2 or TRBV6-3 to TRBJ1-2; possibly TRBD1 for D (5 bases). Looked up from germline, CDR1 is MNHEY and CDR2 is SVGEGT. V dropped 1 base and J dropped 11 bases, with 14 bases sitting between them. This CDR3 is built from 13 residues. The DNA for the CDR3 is TGTGCCAGCAGTTACTTAGGGGATCAAGGGTACACCTTC. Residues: CASSYLGDQGYTF.

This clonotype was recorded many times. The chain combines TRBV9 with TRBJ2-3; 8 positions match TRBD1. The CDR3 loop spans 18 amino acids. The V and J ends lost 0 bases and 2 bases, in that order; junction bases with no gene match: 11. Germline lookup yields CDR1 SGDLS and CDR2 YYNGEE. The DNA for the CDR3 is TGTGCCAGCAGCGTAGGAGGTGGACAGGGTTGGACCACAGATACGCAGTATTTT. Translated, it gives CASSVGGGQGWTTDTQYF.

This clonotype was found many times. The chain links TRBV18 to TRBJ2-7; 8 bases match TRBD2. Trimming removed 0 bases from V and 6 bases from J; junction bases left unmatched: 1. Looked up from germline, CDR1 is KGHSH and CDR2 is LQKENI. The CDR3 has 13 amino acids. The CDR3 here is CASSPPSGGEQYF. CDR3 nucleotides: TGTGCCAGCTCACCACCGAGCGGGGGCGAGCAGTACTTC.

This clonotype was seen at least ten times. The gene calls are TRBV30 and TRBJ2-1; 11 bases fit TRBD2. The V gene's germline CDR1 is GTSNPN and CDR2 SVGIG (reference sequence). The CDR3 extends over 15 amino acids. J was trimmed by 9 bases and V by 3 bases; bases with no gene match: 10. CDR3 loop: CAWSLLAGAQSEQFF. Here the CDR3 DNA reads TGTGCCTGGAGCCTACTAGCGGGAGCCCAAAGTGAGCAGTTCTTC.

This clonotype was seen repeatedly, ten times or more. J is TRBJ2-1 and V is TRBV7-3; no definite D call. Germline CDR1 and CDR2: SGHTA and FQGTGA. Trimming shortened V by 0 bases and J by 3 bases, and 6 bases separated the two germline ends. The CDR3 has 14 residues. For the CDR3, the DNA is TGTGCCAGCAGCTTAACAGGGAACTACAATGAGCAGTTCTTC. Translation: CASSLTGNYNEQFF.

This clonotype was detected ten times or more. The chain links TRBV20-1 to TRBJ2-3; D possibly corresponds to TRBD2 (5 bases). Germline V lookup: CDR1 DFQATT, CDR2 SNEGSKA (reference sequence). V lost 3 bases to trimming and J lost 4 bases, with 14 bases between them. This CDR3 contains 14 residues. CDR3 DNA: TGCAGTGCTAGGTCTACTAGTTCTGCAGATACGCAGTATTTT. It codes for CSARSTSSADTQYF.

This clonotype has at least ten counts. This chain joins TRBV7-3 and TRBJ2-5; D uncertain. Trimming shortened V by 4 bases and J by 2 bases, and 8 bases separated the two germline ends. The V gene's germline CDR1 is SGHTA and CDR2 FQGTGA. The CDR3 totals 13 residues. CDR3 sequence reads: CASSYSHQETQYF. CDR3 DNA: TGTGCCAGCAGCTACTCGCATCAAGAGACCCAGTACTTC.

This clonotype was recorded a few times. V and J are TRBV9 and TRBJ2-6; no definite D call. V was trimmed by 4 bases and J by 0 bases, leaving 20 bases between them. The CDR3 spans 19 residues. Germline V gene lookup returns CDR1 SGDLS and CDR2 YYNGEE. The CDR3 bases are TGTGCCAGCAGCCCCTGGCAGCCCGATTTCAACTCTGGGGCCAACGTCCTGACTTTC. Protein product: CASSPWQPDFNSGANVLTF.